The 30 T cell receptor beta chains listed next were all sequenced from one sample in a study of shared clonotypes between healthy human individuals. Sequencing used immunoSEQ multiplex PCR; TCRdb keeps in-frame clones, though not all of them. This table has about 470,000 clones, about 85% appearing once. What was sequenced was PBMCs. The receptor set was obtained from a woman aged 40 to 55 in good health. Some clones in this sample may be carry-over from other donors' samples.

The chain carries TRBV7-3 and TRBJ2-1; the D is unclear. The CDR3 runs to 15 residues. Germline V lookup: CDR1 SGHTA, CDR2 FQGTGA. V dropped 2 bases and J dropped 1 base, with 9 bases sitting between them. The chain's CDR3 is CASSLLLVSYNEQFF. The CDR3 DNA is TGTGCCAGCAGCTTACTGCTAGTTTCCTACAATGAGCAGTTCTTC.

The rearrangement links TRBV28 to TRBJ2-7; maybe TRBD2 (5 bases). V was shortened by 8 bases and J by 2 bases, with 16 bases between the two germline ends. This CDR3 comprises 14 residues. Germline CDR1 is MDHEN and CDR2 is SYDVKM. CDR3 in DNA: TGTGCCAGCGCATTAGCCGGGATTACCTACGAGCAGTACTTC. This gives the protein CASALAGITYEQYF.

In regard to this clone: In the same sample, other DNA sequences code for this CDR3. The CDR3 here is CASSSQGYGYTF. The CDR3 region has the DNA TGTGCCAGCAGCTCCCAGGGCTATGGCTACACCTTC. The genes are TRBV7-2 and TRBJ1-2; a weak D match, TRBD1 (5 bases). Germline CDR1 SGHTA, CDR2 FQGNSA. V dropped 4 bases and J dropped 4 bases, with 7 bases sitting between them. CDR3 length: 12 amino acids.

This clone was detected a few times. V and J are TRBV4-2 and TRBJ1-1; TRBD1 matches 8 bases. Germline V lookup: CDR1 LGHNA, CDR2 YNFKEQ. The CDR3 has 17 residues. Trimming removed 4 bases from V and 1 base from J; junction bases left unmatched: 11. CDR3 protein: CASSPPPRGTGNTEAFF. In DNA form, the CDR3 reads TGTGCCAGCAGCCCGCCCCCGAGGGGGACAGGGAACACTGAAGCTTTCTTT.

As for this clone: It is likely a read error: a sequence one base away is far more abundant. In the same sample, other DNA sequences code for this CDR3. The chain uses TRBV30 and TRBJ2-1; D is ambiguous. CDR3 length: 13 residues. CDR1 GTSNPN and CDR2 SVGIG come from the germline V gene (reference sequence). Here the CDR3 DNA reads TGCGCCTGGTCCGCCGGTCCGCCCAATGAGCAGTTCTTC. It codes for CAWSAGPPNEQFF. The whole variable domain, remainder taken from reference TRBV30 and TRBJ2-1, is SQTIHQWPATLVQPVGSPLSLECTVEGTSNPNLYWYRQAAGRGLQLLFYSVGIGQISSEVPQNLSASRPQDRQFILSSKKLLLSDSGFYLCAWSAGPPNEQFFGPGTRLTVL.

J is TRBJ1-4 and V is TRBV30; TRBD1 matches 7 bases. V trimming: 4 bases; J trimming: 2 bases; junction bases outside the gene matches: 7. Germline V gene sequence: CDR1 GTSNPN, CDR2 SVGIG (reference sequence). CDR3 size: 15 residues. CDR3 sequence (DNA): TGTGCCTGGACTGACAGGGCATCCACTAATGAAAAACTGTTTTTT. Translation gives CAWTDRASTNEKLFF.

The chain combines TRBV10-3 with TRBJ2-7, with 9 bases that match TRBD1. The CDR3 is 13 amino acids. Germline V CDR1 and CDR2: ENHRY, SYGVKD. V lost 5 bases, J lost 6 bases, and 5 bases stayed unmatched. The CDR3 nucleotides are TGTGCCATCAGTCCCGGGACAGGGAGCGAGCAGTACTTC. Translation gives CAISPGTGSEQYF.

V is TRBV28 and J is TRBJ1-2, with no clear D. V was trimmed by 2 bases and J by 0 bases, leaving 10 bases between them. CDR3 length: 15 amino acids. Germline assignment: CDR1 MDHEN and CDR2 SYDVKM. The CDR3 DNA follows: TGTGCCAGCAGTTTAAGCCAGGCTACTAACTATGGCTACACCTTC. It specifies CASSLSQATNYGYTF.

V gene TRBV7-8 combines with J gene TRBJ1-1; maybe TRBD1 (5 bases). V was shortened by 5 bases and J by 3 bases, with 19 bases between the two germline ends. Germline CDR1 is SGHVS and CDR2 is FQNEAQ. The CDR3 contains 16 residues. Here the CDR3 reads CASSPRGGVGHTEAFF. CDR3 nucleotide sequence: TGTGCCAGCAGCCCCCGGGGGGGAGTGGGGCACACTGAAGCTTTCTTT.

V is TRBV2 and J is TRBJ1-5; D unclear. Trimming took off 6 bases at V and 7 bases at J, with 13 bases between the two ends. Germline values: CDR1 SNHLY, CDR2 FYNNEI. The CDR3 loop spans 13 amino acids. CDR3 sequence: CASSYDTTQPQHF. CDR3 in DNA: TGTGCCAGCAGCTACGACACAACCCAGCCCCAGCATTTT.

The chain carries TRBV5-4 and TRBJ1-1; D might be TRBD1 (5 bases). The CDR3 consists of 18 residues. Trimming stripped 0 bases from V and 3 bases from J, with 21 bases between. Germline values: CDR1 SGHNT, CDR2 YYREEE (reference sequence). The CDR3 loop is CASSLDLLGPSTDTEAFF. Written as DNA, the CDR3 is TGTGCCAGCAGCTTGGACCTGCTGGGACCGAGTACTGACACTGAAGCTTTCTTT.

V is TRBV30 and J is TRBJ2-1, with D maybe TRBD2 (6 bases). This CDR3 spans 15 amino acids. Germline V gene lookup returns CDR1 GTSNPN and CDR2 SVGIG (reference sequence). V was clipped by 2 bases and J by 9 bases, with 20 bases between them. The CDR3 sequence: CAWSYNRGPRGEQFF. For the CDR3, the DNA is TGTGCCTGGAGTTACAACCGGGGACCGCGGGGTGAGCAGTTCTTC. Drawing the rest from reference TRBV30 and TRBJ2-1, the complete variable domain is SQTIHQWPATLVQPVGSPLSLECTVEGTSNPNLYWYRQAAGRGLQLLFYSVGIGQISSEVPQNLSASRPQDRQFILSSKKLLLSDSGFYLCAWSYNRGPRGEQFFGPGTRLTVL.

In its sample, this clone was seen a few times. The CDR3 is CASSPTGGLVNEKLFF. CDR3 DNA: TGTGCCAGCAGTCCGACAGGGGGCTTGGTTAATGAAAAACTGTTTTTT. The chain employs TRBV2 and TRBJ1-4, with 10 bases identical to TRBD1. The CDR3 is 16 residues long. Germline-derived CDR1 and CDR2 are SNHLY and FYNNEI. Germline trimming cut 5 bases from V and 4 bases from J; bases unmatched to any gene: 7.

The chain joins TRBV28 to TRBJ1-2; D might be TRBD1 (5 bases). Germline V lookup: CDR1 MDHEN, CDR2 SYDVKM. The CDR3 runs 13 residues. V gave up 2 bases and J gave up 4 bases, with 8 bases separating them. The CDR3 DNA sequence: TGTGCCAGCAGTTTAGGGGGTACCTATGGCTACACCTTC. Translated, it gives CASSLGGTYGYTF.

The chain combines TRBV30 with TRBJ1-6, with D unclear. The CDR3 has 15 amino acids. Germline CDR1 GTSNPN, CDR2 SVGIG (reference sequence). The V end lost 0 bases, the J end lost 7 bases, and 13 bases lay between the germline ends. CDR3: CAWSVGRRMNSPLHF. CDR3 bases: TGTGCCTGGAGTGTAGGGAGACGTATGAATTCACCCCTCCACTTT.

This clone has a count of ten or more. Other DNA sequences in the same sample also yield this CDR3. The J gene is TRBJ1-2, the V gene TRBV28; TRBD1 might be the D (5 bases). The germline CDR1 and CDR2 sequences are MDHEN and SYDVKM. CDR3 length: 13 residues. V lost 2 bases and J lost 6, with 10 bases in between. The CDR3 loop is CASSLVGGNGYTF. The DNA of the CDR3 is TGTGCCAGCAGTTTAGTGGGGGGAAATGGCTACACCTTC.

V usage is TRBV7-2 and J usage is TRBJ1-2, with D perhaps matching TRBD1 (5 bases). The CDR3 sequence is 14 residues long. Trimming stripped 3 bases from V and 0 bases from J, with 8 bases between. The germline V gene has CDR1 SGHTA and CDR2 FQGNSA. This CDR3 reads CASSFQGANYGYTF. For the CDR3, the DNA is TGTGCCAGCAGCTTTCAGGGAGCTAACTATGGCTACACCTTC. Drawing the rest from reference TRBV7-2 and TRBJ1-2, the complete variable domain is GAGVSQSPSNKVTEKGKDVELRCDPISGHTALYWYRQSLGQGLEFLIYFQGNSAPDKSGLPSDRFSAERTGGSVSTLTIQRTQQEDSAVYLCASSFQGANYGYTFGSGTRLTVV.

The chain couples TRBV4-3 to TRBJ2-2; D remains ambiguous. CDR1 LGHNA and CDR2 YSLEER come from the germline V gene. Trimming took 3 bases from V and 7 from J, leaving 12 bases between them. The CDR3 totals 14 residues. The CDR3 sequence: CASSHGGSGGELFF. For the CDR3, the DNA is TGCGCCAGCAGCCATGGTGGCTCGGGCGGGGAGCTGTTTTTT.

The J gene is TRBJ1-2, the V gene TRBV18, with 7 nucleotides matching TRBD1. The CDR3 is made up of 15 amino acids. Germline-derived CDR1 and CDR2 are KGHSH and LQKENI. V shed 3 bases and J 4 bases; nucleotides not matched to a gene: 8. The CDR3 coding sequence is TGTGCCAGCTCACCTCGGGACAGCGCGGTCTATGGCTACACCTTC. This translates into CASSPRDSAVYGYTF.

V usage is TRBV7-6 and J usage is TRBJ2-3, with D perhaps given as TRBD1 or TRBD2 (5 bases each). CDR3 size: 17 residues. V shed 4 bases and J shed 0 bases, with 17 bases lying between them. From germline, CDR1 is SGHVS and CDR2 FNYEAQ. The CDR3 sequence is CASSSRPGRSSTDTQYF. In DNA, the CDR3 is TGTGCCAGCAGCTCAAGACCGGGACGGAGTAGCACAGATACGCAGTATTTT.

The genes are TRBV6-5 and TRBJ1-1; D may be TRBD1 (5 bases). V was cut by 2 bases and J by 4 bases, with 14 bases left in between. This CDR3 is built from 15 residues. CDR1 and CDR2 (germline): MNHEY, SVGAGI. The CDR3 spells CASSYTSKGPTEAFF. As DNA, the CDR3 is TGTGCCAGCAGTTACACCTCGAAGGGGCCCACTGAAGCTTTCTTT.

This clone was seen a handful of times. The rearrangement links TRBV4-2 to TRBJ2-2; 12 positions agree with TRBD2. The CDR3 covers 17 residues. V lost 0 bases and J lost 2; bases outside the gene matches: 1. Germline-derived CDR1 and CDR2 are LGHNA and YNFKEQ. The CDR3 nucleotides are TGTGCCAGCAGCCAAGAGACTAGCGGGAGAAACACCGGGGAGCTGTTTTTT. As protein: CASSQETSGRNTGELFF.

This clone showed up just once. The V gene is TRBV18, the J gene TRBJ1-2; no firm D call. Deletions cut 3 bases from V and 3 bases from J, with 14 bases between. The length of the CDR3 is 15 residues. Germline V CDR1 and CDR2: KGHSH, LQKENI. The CDR3 spells CASSPPSKGHYGYTF. As DNA, the CDR3 is TGTGCCAGCTCACCCCCCTCGAAGGGTCACTATGGCTACACCTTC.

The chain joins TRBV4-2 to TRBJ2-3; maybe TRBD1 (5 bases). This CDR3 region has 14 residues. V dropped 2 bases and J dropped 5 bases, with 11 bases sitting between them. Germline V CDR1 and CDR2: LGHNA, YNFKEQ. CDR3 loop: CASSQRRQGDTQYF. In nucleotides, the CDR3 is TGTGCCAGCAGCCAAAGGCGCCAGGGAGATACGCAGTATTTT.

The chain links TRBV7-2 to TRBJ1-1; TRBD1 might be the D (5 bases). Germline V gene data show CDR1 as SGHTA and CDR2 as FQGNSA. This CDR3 is built from 14 residues. Trimming pared 5 bases from V and 4 bases from J, leaving 14 bases between. The CDR3 loop reads CASSVQGRSTEAFF. Here the CDR3 DNA reads TGTGCCAGCAGCGTGCAGGGCAGAAGCACTGAAGCTTTCTTT.

CDR3 in amino acids: CASSKQGDSYEQYF. In DNA, the CDR3 is TGTGCCAGCAGTAAACAGGGTGACTCCTACGAGCAGTACTTC. The gene calls are TRBV6-1 and TRBJ2-7, with a tentative D call TRBD1 (6 bases). The V gene's germline CDR1 is MNHNS and CDR2 SASEGT. The CDR3 loop spans 14 amino acids. The V end was cut by 5 bases, the J end by 0 bases, with 11 bases between.

This rearrangement joins TRBV30 to TRBJ1-3; D remains unclear. CDR1 GTSNPN and CDR2 SVGIG come from the germline V gene (reference sequence). V dropped 2 bases and J dropped 1 base, with 12 bases sitting between them. The CDR3 length is 15 residues. The DNA for the CDR3 is TGTGCCTGGAGTAGCGGGATGATATCTGGAAACACCATATATTTT. Protein sequence: CAWSSGMISGNTIYF. Based on the CDR3 plus reference TRBV30 and TRBJ1-3, the full variable domain is SQTIHQWPATLVQPVGSPLSLECTVEGTSNPNLYWYRQAAGRGLQLLFYSVGIGQISSEVPQNLSASRPQDRQFILSSKKLLLSDSGFYLCAWSSGMISGNTIYFGEGSWLTVV.

The chain uses TRBV10-3 and TRBJ1-1; D ambiguous. CDR3 length: 14 residues. Germline CDR1 ENHRY, CDR2 SYGVKD. V was clipped by 0 bases and J by 5 bases, with 10 bases between them. The CDR3 coding sequence is TGTGCCATCAGTGAGTCTGGCTCCCCGACTGAAGCTTTCTTT. It encodes CAISESGSPTEAFF.

The rearrangement links TRBV13 to TRBJ2-2; D ambiguous. This CDR3 spans 15 amino acids. From germline, CDR1 is PRHDT and CDR2 FYEKMQ (reference sequence). Trimming stripped 5 bases from V and 4 bases from J, with 14 bases between. CDR3 coding DNA: TGTGCCAGCAGCCCGGCGGCGGAAATCACCGGGGAGCTGTTTTTT. Protein sequence: CASSPAAEITGELFF.

For this clone: The same CDR3 also results from other DNA sequences found in this sample. CDR3 bases: TGTGCCAGCAGCTTAGTAGCGGGGGGCACAGATACGCAGTATTTT. Translated, it gives CASSLVAGGTDTQYF. V is TRBV7-2 and J is TRBJ2-3, with 9 bases aligning to TRBD2. In germline, CDR1 is SGHTA, CDR2 FQGNSA. V shed 1 base, J shed 1 base, and the junction held 0 bases outside the gene matches. This CDR3 has 15 residues.